These T cell receptor beta chains were read from a single sample in a study of T cells in Graves' hyperthyroidism and ophthalmopathy. From the multiplex PCR reads, TCRdb called clonotypes with MiXCR, one entry per CDR3 protein. The sample holds some 400,000 distinct CDR3 sequences, 13% seen once. The specimen was blood. The receptors derive from a man between 25 and 39 years old with Graves' hyperthyroidism that later progressed to Graves' ophthalmopathy. CDR3s include the opening cysteine and the closing phenylalanine or tryptophan. A D gene is named only where the DNA matches it firmly. The size of a clone is reported for some rows only, either as once, few or many, or as a class for expanded clones.

V gene,J gene,CDR3 length,clone size,D gene,CDR3 DNA,CDR3 protein
TRBV11-2,TRBJ2-7,15,many,TRBD1,TGTGCCAGCAGCCGGATCGGGCAGGGGGCATACGAGCAGTACTTC,CASSRIGQGAYEQYF
TRBV4-1,TRBJ1-3,14,few,-,TGCGCCAGCAGCCAAGCAAGCTCTGGAAACACCATATATTTT,CASSQASSGNTIYF
TRBV5-1,TRBJ1-1,14,many,-,TGCGCCAGCAGCCCGGCGCGGGGCGTCACTGAAGCTTTCTTT,CASSPARGVTEAFF
TRBV5-6,TRBJ2-7,17,-,TRBD1,TGTGCCAGCAGCTCGGAGCGACAGGGGGCCACCGACTACGAGCAGTACTTC,CASSSERQGATDYEQYF
TRBV6-2/TRBV6-3,TRBJ1-5,15,many,TRBD1,TGTGCCAGCAGTTACGGGACAGGGAATAATCAGCCCCAGCATTTT,CASSYGTGNNQPQHF
TRBV6-2/TRBV6-3,TRBJ2-4,15,-,-,TGTGCCAGCAGTCCCCGATTGGGGGTCAAAAACATTCAGTACTTC,CASSPRLGVKNIQYF
TRBV30,TRBJ2-3,12,many,-,TGTGCCTGGAGTATCGCCACAGATACGCAGTATTTT,CAWSIATDTQYF
TRBV20-1,TRBJ2-2,14,few,-,TGCAGTGGTACACAGGGAGGGTACACCGGGGAGCTGTTTTTT,CSGTQGGYTGELFF
TRBV7-2,TRBJ2-3,15,few,-,TGTGCCAGCAGCTCCCCTGCGGGAAACACAGATACGCAGTATTTT,CASSSPAGNTDTQYF
TRBV9,TRBJ1-2,15,-,TRBD1,TGTGCCAGCAGCCCGGAGGGGGCTTTGGGCTATGGCTACACCTTC,CASSPEGALGYGYTF
TRBV10-2,TRBJ1-6,13,-,-,TGCGCCAGCAGTAACATCATGGGTTCACCCCTCCACTTT,CASSNIMGSPLHF
TRBV7-9,TRBJ1-1,14,many,-,TGTGCCAGCAGCTCATCCTTAGGGAACACTGAAGCTTTCTTT,CASSSSLGNTEAFF
TRBV12-3/TRBV12-4,TRBJ2-7,12,few,-,TGTGCCAGCAGTTTAGGGTTAGGGGAGCAGTACTTC,CASSLGLGEQYF
TRBV15,TRBJ1-4,15,few,-,TGTGCCACCAGAACCACAAGGGGCCCTAATGAAAAACTGTTTTTT,CATRTTRGPNEKLFF
TRBV5-1,TRBJ1-1,16,many,TRBD1,TGCGCCAGCAGCCCACAGGGGAAGCGATTGAACACTGAAGCTTTCTTT,CASSPQGKRLNTEAFF
TRBV11-2,TRBJ2-1,13,many,-,TGTGCCAGCAGCGTTGAGCGCAAAGGTGAGCAGTTCTTC,CASSVERKGEQFF
TRBV25-1,TRBJ1-2,13,-,-,TGTGCCAGCAGTGATTCGGCAGCTATGGGCTACACCTTC,CASSDSAAMGYTF
TRBV27,TRBJ2-3,14,many,-,TGTGCCAGCAGTTTAGAGAGGGTCACAGATACGCAGTATTTT,CASSLERVTDTQYF
TRBV10-1,TRBJ1-1,14,-,-,TGCGCCAGCAGTGATGGGGGTACGAACACTGAAGCTTTCTTT,CASSDGGTNTEAFF
TRBV12-5,TRBJ2-2,15,many,TRBD2,TGTGCTAGTGGTTTGGATGGACTAGCTTCCGGGGAGCTGTTTTTT,CASGLDGLASGELFF
TRBV25-1,TRBJ1-1,13,-,-,TGTGCCAGCACCCGAGGGACGAGCACTGAAGCTTTCTTT,CASTRGTSTEAFF
TRBV6-5,TRBJ1-1,15,many,TRBD1,TGTGCCAGCAGTTACGCTTCAGGGGGGGAACCTGAAGCTTTCTTT,CASSYASGGEPEAFF
TRBV15,TRBJ2-2,15,-,TRBD2,TGTGCCACTCGGACTAGCGGGGGGGTTACCGGGGAGCTGTTTTTT,CATRTSGGVTGELFF
TRBV5-6,TRBJ2-3,15,few,-,TGTGCCAGCAGCTTGGGGCGGTCTTACACAGATACGCAGTATTTT,CASSLGRSYTDTQYF
TRBV28,TRBJ2-7,17,many,TRBD1,TGTGCCAGCTTCCCGAACCCGGGACAGGGGAACACCTACGAGCAGTACTTC,CASFPNPGQGNTYEQYF
TRBV28,TRBJ2-7,15,many,-,TGTGCCAGCAGTTACCTCGTGGGGGCCTCCTACGAGCAGTACTTC,CASSYLVGASYEQYF
TRBV28,TRBJ2-2,15,few,-,TGTGCCAGCAGTTCGACAGGAGGGTACACCGGGGAGCTGTTTTTT,CASSSTGGYTGELFF
TRBV7-9,TRBJ2-7,15,-,TRBD1,TGTGCCAGCAGCCTAAGGGACAGTCCCCCCTACGAGCAGTACTTC,CASSLRDSPPYEQYF
TRBV20-1,TRBJ1-5,14,many,-,TGCAGTGCTAGGGTTAGACATAGCAATCAGCCCCAGCATTTT,CSARVRHSNQPQHF
TRBV15,TRBJ1-1,16,many,TRBD1,TGTGCCACCAGCCAAGGGACAGGGCAGATCAACACTGAAGCTTTCTTT,CATSQGTGQINTEAFF
TRBV30,TRBJ2-2,14,many,-,TGTGCCTGGAGTTTTTGGACGAACACCGGGGAGCTGTTTTTT,CAWSFWTNTGELFF
TRBV28,TRBJ1-6,18,-,-,TGTGCCAGCAGTGGACAAGGGCAGGGTCGGGTCTATAATTCACCCCTCCACTTT,CASSGQGQGRVYNSPLHF
TRBV12-3/TRBV12-4,TRBJ2-1,15,few,-,TGTGCCAGCAGTTTGTCAAGGGCCGGGGACAATGAGCAGTTCTTC,CASSLSRAGDNEQFF
TRBV6-5,TRBJ1-4,15,few,-,TGTGCCAGCAGTTACGGCAACAGATATAATGAAAAACTGTTTTTT,CASSYGNRYNEKLFF
TRBV3-1,TRBJ2-6,17,-,-,TGTGCCAGCAGCCAGAGACAGATTGTCTCTGGGGCCAACGTCCTGACTTTC,CASSQRQIVSGANVLTF
TRBV19,TRBJ2-5,15,few,-,TGTGCCAGTAGTATAGCCCTGACAGGAGGCGAGACCCAGTACTTC,CASSIALTGGETQYF
TRBV12-3/TRBV12-4,TRBJ2-3,15,many,TRBD2,TGTGCCAGCAGTTTAGCGCGGGGGGCCGCAGATACGCAGTATTTT,CASSLARGAADTQYF
TRBV20-1,TRBJ1-4,16,many,-,TGCAGTGCTAGAGATCTCCCAGGGGACACTAATGAAAAACTGTTTTTT,CSARDLPGDTNEKLFF
TRBV6-1,TRBJ2-3,14,-,-,TGTGCCAGCAGTTTCCTAGGGGGGGTGGATACGCAGTATTTT,CASSFLGGVDTQYF
TRBV11-1,TRBJ2-2,17,many,-,TGTGCCAGCAGCTTATCGGGGCCAGTCGCGAACACCGGGGAGCTGTTTTTT,CASSLSGPVANTGELFF
TRBV3-1,TRBJ2-5,19,-,TRBD2,TGTGCCAGCAGCCAAGACGGGACTAGCGGGGGAACTGTAGGGGAGACCCAGTACTTC,CASSQDGTSGGTVGETQYF
TRBV4-1,TRBJ1-2,15,few,-,TGCGCCAGCAGCCGAGGGGAGGGAGATAACTATGGCTACACCTTC,CASSRGEGDNYGYTF
TRBV10-3,TRBJ2-7,14,many,-,TGTGCCATCAGGGGTGGAGCGGGCTCCTACGAGCAGTACTTC,CAIRGGAGSYEQYF
TRBV12-3/TRBV12-4,TRBJ2-4,16,many,-,TGTGCCAGCAGTTTAGAAGGGAAACTAGCCAAAAACATTCAGTACTTC,CASSLEGKLAKNIQYF
TRBV4-1,TRBJ1-2,17,-,-,TGCGCCAGCAGCCAAGGGGACGATGGATACTTAAACTATGGCTACACCTTC,CASSQGDDGYLNYGYTF
TRBV9,TRBJ2-3,14,-,-,TGTGCCAGCAGCAAAGGCGGGGGCACAGATACGCAGTATTTT,CASSKGGGTDTQYF
TRBV28,TRBJ2-7,16,many,TRBD1,TGTGCCAGCAGAATAGGAGGGACAGGGGTCTCCTACGAGCAGTACTTC,CASRIGGTGVSYEQYF
TRBV5-4,TRBJ2-1,12,many,-,TGTGCCAGCAGCTTGGTCGACAATGAGCAGTTCTTC,CASSLVDNEQFF
TRBV28,TRBJ1-2,14,many,TRBD1,TGTGCCAGCAGTTCCTCGGACAGGGATGATGGCTACACCTTC,CASSSSDRDDGYTF
TRBV5-1,TRBJ2-2,16,few,-,TGCGCCAGCAGCTTGGAGTCGAGTGGGTACACCGGGGAGCTGTTTTTT,CASSLESSGYTGELFF
TRBV20-1,TRBJ2-3,14,few,TRBD2,TGCAGTGCTAGACTAGCGGGGGGTGGGGATACGCAGTATTTT,CSARLAGGGDTQYF
TRBV2,TRBJ2-1,13,many,-,TGTGCCAGCAGTGTGGACAGAGGGGATGAGCAGTTCTTC,CASSVDRGDEQFF
TRBV6-5,TRBJ1-5,15,many,-,TGTGCCAGCAGTTACTCCTTGGGATCTAATCAGCCCCAGCATTTT,CASSYSLGSNQPQHF
TRBV20-1,TRBJ2-7,17,many,TRBD2,TGCAGTGCACCGCTTCAGCGGGGGAAATCAAGCTCCTACGAGCAGTACTTC,CSAPLQRGKSSSYEQYF
TRBV7-9,TRBJ2-2,14,few,-,TGTGCCAGCAGCTCCACCCAAGGGGTATCGGAGCTGTTTTTT,CASSSTQGVSELFF
TRBV20-1,TRBJ1-4,14,-,-,TGCAGTGCTCCACTGGGACAAACTAATGAAAAACTGTTTTTT,CSAPLGQTNEKLFF
TRBV19,TRBJ1-4,14,-,-,TGTGCCAGTAGTAGAGGGACGGTAAATGAAAAACTGTTTTTT,CASSRGTVNEKLFF